Sequencing of this T cell receptor (beta chain) was carried out in a study of vaccination effects on CD4 cells after COVID-19. Study-level information: Both late and early after vaccination, a few convalescent patients were sampled.

CDR1 and CDR2 (germline): SGHNT, YENEEA. The CDR3 totals 16 residues. The trim removed 5 bases at V and 3 bases at J, leaving 12 bases unmatched. This clone was picked up a small number of times. What it binds is unknown. Clones were sequenced by immunoSEQ multiplex PCR, and TCRdb holds only the in-frame ones, with some missing. The table shows 13,000 to 15,000 clones, with over 60% occurring only once. After expansion with viral peptide pools in the ViraFEST assay, antigen-specific CD4+ T cells were sequenced. Around day 10 of culture, CD4+ T cells were separated out. The person had a PCR-confirmed SARS-CoV-2 infection during March to December 2020. Subjects were given two BNT162b2 or mRNA-1273 vaccine doses. The authors replaced half the medium with IL-2 medium on days 3 and 7.

This TCR was recovered from a human donor who had a prior SARS-CoV-2 infection. The sample consisted of CD4+ T cells from PBMCs cultured with HCoV-NL63 spike peptides, taken after COVID-19 vaccination. J is TRBJ2-7 and V is TRBV11-3; TRBD1 aligns across 8 bases. The CDR3 loop is CASSPTSGTGGYEQYF. CDR3 DNA sequence: TGTGCCAGCAGCCCAACTTCGGGAACAGGGGGCTACGAGCAGTACTTC.